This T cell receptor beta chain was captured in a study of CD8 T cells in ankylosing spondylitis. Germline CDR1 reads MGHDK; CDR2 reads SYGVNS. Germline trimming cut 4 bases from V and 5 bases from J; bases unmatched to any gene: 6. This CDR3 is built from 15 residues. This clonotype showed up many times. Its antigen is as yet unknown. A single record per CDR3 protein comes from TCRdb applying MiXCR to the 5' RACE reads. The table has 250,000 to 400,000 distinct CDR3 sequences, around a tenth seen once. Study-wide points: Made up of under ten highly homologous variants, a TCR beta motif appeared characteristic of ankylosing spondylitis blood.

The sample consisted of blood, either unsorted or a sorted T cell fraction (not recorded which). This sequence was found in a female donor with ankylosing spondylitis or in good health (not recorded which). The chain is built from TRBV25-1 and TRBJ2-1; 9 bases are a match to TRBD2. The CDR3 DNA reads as TGTGCCAGCAGTGGCTCTAGCGGGATTAACAATGAGCAGTTCTTC. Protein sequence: CASSGSSGINNEQFF.